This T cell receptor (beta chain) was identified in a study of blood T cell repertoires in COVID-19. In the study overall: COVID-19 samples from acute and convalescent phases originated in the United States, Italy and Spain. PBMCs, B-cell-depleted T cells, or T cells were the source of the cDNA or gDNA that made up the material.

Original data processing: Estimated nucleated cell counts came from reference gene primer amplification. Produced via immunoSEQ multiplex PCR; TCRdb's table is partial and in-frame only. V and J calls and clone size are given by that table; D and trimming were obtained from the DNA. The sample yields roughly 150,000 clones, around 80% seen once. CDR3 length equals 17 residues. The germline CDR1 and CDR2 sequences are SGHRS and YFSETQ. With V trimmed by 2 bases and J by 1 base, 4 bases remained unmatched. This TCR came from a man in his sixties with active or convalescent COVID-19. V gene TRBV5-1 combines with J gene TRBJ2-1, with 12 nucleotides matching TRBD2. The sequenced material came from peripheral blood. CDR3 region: CASSFLGTSGSYNEQFF. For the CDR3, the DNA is TGCGCCAGCAGCTTTTTGGGGACTAGCGGGTCCTACAATGAGCAGTTCTTC.